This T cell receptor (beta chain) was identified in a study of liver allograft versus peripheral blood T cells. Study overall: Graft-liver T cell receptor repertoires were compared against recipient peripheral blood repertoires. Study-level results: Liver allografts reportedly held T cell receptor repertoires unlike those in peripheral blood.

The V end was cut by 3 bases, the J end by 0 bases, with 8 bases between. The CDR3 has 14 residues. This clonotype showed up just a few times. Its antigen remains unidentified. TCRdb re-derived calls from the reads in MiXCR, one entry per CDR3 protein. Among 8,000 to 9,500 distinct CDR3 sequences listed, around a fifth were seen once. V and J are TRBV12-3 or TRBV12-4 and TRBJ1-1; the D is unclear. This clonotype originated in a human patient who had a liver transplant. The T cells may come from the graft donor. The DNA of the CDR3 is TGTGCCAGCAGTTTGATCCCCTTGAACACTGAAGCTTTCTTT. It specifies CASSLIPLNTEAFF.